This T cell receptor beta chain was sequenced for a study of CXCR3-negative and CXCR3-positive naive CD8 T cells. TRB cDNA was prepared as libraries by UMI-labeled 5' RACE. TCRdb re-called the 5' RACE reads and shows each CDR3 protein once, DNA omitted. Its table records 65,000 to 75,000 distinct CDR3 sequences. Study results and caveats: CXCR3-positive naive cells carried more hydrophobic TRB CDR3s than CXCR3-negative ones.

The CDR3 covers 19 residues. Germline CDR1 is SGHRS and CDR2 is YFSETQ. Worth noting for this clonotype: The antigen remains unidentified.

The sequencing input was naive CXCR3+ CD8+ T cells from blood. Subset in this sample: CD45RO-CCR7+CD27+CD95- naive CD8+ T cells expressing CXCR3 (TNR3+). The sequence was collected from a human donor in good health. Some clones in this sample may be carry-over from other donors' samples. V and J are TRBV5-1 and TRBJ2-5; TCRdb reports TRBD2, a call that lacks DNA to check it against. CDR3: CASSRPGVAGGQVQETQYF. Supplemented by reference TRBV5-1 and TRBJ2-5, the full variable domain reads KAGVTQTPRYLIKTRGQQVTLSCSPISGHRSVSWYQQTPGQGLQFLFEYFSETQRNKGNFPGRFSGRQFSNSRSEMNVSTLELGDSALYLCASSRPGVAGGQVQETQYFGPGTRLLVL.